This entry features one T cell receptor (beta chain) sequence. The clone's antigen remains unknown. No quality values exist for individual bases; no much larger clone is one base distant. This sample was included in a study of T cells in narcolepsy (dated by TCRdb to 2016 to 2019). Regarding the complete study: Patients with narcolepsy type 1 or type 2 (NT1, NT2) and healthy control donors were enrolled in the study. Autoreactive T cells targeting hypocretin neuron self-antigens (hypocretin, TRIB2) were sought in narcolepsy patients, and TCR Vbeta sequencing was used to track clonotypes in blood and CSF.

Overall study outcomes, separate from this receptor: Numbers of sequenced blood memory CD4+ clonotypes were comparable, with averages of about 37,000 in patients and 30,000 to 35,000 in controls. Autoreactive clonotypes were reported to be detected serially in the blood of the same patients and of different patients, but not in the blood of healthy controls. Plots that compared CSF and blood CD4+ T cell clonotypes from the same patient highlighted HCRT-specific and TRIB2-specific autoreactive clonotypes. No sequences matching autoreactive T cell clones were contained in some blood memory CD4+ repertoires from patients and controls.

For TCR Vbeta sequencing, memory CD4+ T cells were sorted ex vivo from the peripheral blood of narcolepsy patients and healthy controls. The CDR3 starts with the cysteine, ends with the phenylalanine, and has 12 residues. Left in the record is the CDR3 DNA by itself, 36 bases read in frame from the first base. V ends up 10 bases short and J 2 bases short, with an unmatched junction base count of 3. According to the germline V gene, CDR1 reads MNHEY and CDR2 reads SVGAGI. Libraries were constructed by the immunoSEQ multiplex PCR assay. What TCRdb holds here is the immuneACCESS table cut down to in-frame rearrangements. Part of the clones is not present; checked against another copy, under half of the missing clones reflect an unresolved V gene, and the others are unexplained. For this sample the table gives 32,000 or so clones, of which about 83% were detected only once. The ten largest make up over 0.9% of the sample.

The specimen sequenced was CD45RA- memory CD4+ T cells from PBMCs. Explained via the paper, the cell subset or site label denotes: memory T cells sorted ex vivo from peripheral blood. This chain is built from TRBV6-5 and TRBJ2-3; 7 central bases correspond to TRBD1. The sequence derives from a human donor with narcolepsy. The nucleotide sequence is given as TGTGCCACCGGGACAGCCACAGATACGCAGTATTTT. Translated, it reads CATGTATDTQYF.